These 12 T cell receptor beta chains share one sample of origin, sequenced in a study of T-cell memory formation after mild COVID-19. TCRdb reprocessed the 5' RACE reads with MiXCR, giving one entry per CDR3 protein. The sample records 400,000 to 500,000 distinct CDR3 sequences, 20% being singletons. The specimen was PBMCs or a T cell subset sorted from them (not recorded which). The receptors shown here come from an adult woman who had mild COVID-19 (a few samples of this study predate the infection). Cell type and time point are not known.

This clonotype was seen a few times. The gene calls are TRBV12-3 or TRBV12-4 and TRBJ2-7, with TRBD1 matching 8 bases. V shed 6 bases, J shed 0 bases, and the junction held 7 bases outside the gene matches. The CDR3 is made up of 15 amino acids. CDR3 region: CASSRRDRSSYEQYF. The CDR3 bases are TGTGCCAGCAGCCGCCGGGACAGGAGCTCCTACGAGCAGTACTTC.

The CDR3 sequence: CSARAEGGAYGYTF. The CDR3 bases are TGCAGTGCTAGAGCCGAGGGGGGAGCGTATGGCTACACCTTC. The chain combines TRBV20-1 with TRBJ1-2; the D gene is possibly TRBD1 (6 bases). This CDR3 spans 14 amino acids. Deletions cut 1 base from V and 5 bases from J, with 14 bases between. Germline values: CDR1 DFQATT, CDR2 SNEGSKA (reference sequence).

The chain recombines TRBV2 with TRBJ2-1; 10 nucleotides match TRBD1. V was clipped by 3 bases and J by 1 base; unmatched bases: 9. The length of the CDR3 is 18 residues. CDR1 is SNHLY, CDR2 FYNNEI, per germline. The DNA of the CDR3 is TGTGCCAGCAGTGACCCACACCGGACAGGGGGGTCCTACAATGAGCAGTTCTTC. This sequence encodes CASSDPHRTGGSYNEQFF.

The chain combines TRBV6-1 with TRBJ2-2; D perhaps matches TRBD2 (6 bases). Trimming left V 6 bases short and J 4 bases short, with 15 bases between. CDR1 is MNHNS and CDR2 is SASEGT in the germline V gene. The CDR3 has 15 amino acids. As DNA, the CDR3 is TGTGCCAGCAGGAAGCCCCCCGGGAGCACCGGGGAGCTGTTTTTT. It is translated as CASRKPPGSTGELFF.

This clonotype came up a few times. The chain joins TRBV7-8 to TRBJ2-3; 11 bases are shared with TRBD2. The V segment lost 4 bases and the J segment 2 bases; nucleotides outside the gene matches: 8. The CDR3 runs to 17 residues. Germline values: CDR1 SGHVS, CDR2 FQNEAQ. DNA of the CDR3: TGTGCCAGCAGCTACGACCCTAGCGGGGGGACCACAGATACGCAGTATTTT. Its protein product is CASSYDPSGGTTDTQYF. Together with reference TRBV7-8 and TRBJ2-3, the CDR3 gives the full variable domain: GAGVSQSPRYKVAKRGQDVALRCDPISGHVSLFWYQQALGQGPEFLTYFQNEAQLDKSGLPSDRFFAERPEGSVSTLKIQRTQQEDSAVYLCASSYDPSGGTTDTQYFGPGTRLTVL.

This clonotype turned up a few times. The gene calls are TRBV4-3 and TRBJ2-2; D tentatively fits TRBD1 or TRBD2 (6 bases each). This CDR3 region has 16 residues. With 0 bases removed from V and 5 bases from J, the gap between germline ends came to 13 bases. CDR1 and CDR2 (germline): LGHNA, YSLEER. The CDR3 is CASSQESGGGTGELFF. The DNA for the CDR3 is TGCGCCAGCAGCCAAGAGAGCGGAGGGGGGACCGGGGAGCTGTTTTTT.

This clonotype was counted ten times or more. The chain recombines TRBV12-3 or TRBV12-4 with TRBJ2-7, with D uncertain. V was shortened by 3 bases and J by 1 base, with 7 bases between the two germline ends. The CDR3 has 13 amino acids. Here the CDR3 reads CASSFRVSYEQYF. Written as DNA, the CDR3 is TGTGCCAGCAGTTTCCGGGTTTCCTACGAGCAGTACTTC.

This clonotype came up many times. The J gene is TRBJ2-1, the V gene TRBV12-3 or TRBV12-4; TRBD2 aligns across 9 bases. Trimming removed 3 bases from V and 9 bases from J; junction bases left unmatched: 6. The CDR3 totals 14 residues. The CDR3 DNA sequence: TGTGCCAGCAGTTTGCTAGCGGGAATGGGTGAGCAGTTCTTC. It encodes CASSLLAGMGEQFF.

The chain uses TRBV4-3 and TRBJ2-1; 11 bases match TRBD2. The CDR3 is 14 residues long. The J segment lost 7 bases and the V segment lost 4 bases, leaving 3 bases of the junction unmatched. Germline V gene sequence: CDR1 LGHNA, CDR2 YSLEER. The CDR3 here is CASSPGLAANEQFF. CDR3 bases: TGCGCCAGCAGCCCGGGACTAGCGGCGAATGAGCAGTTCTTC.

The J gene is TRBJ2-2, the V gene TRBV7-2, with 10 bases aligning to TRBD1. Germline V gene lookup returns CDR1 SGHTA and CDR2 FQGNSA. V lost 6 bases and J lost 3; bases outside the gene matches: 7. The CDR3 has 16 residues. In DNA, the CDR3 is TGTGCCAGCAGTCTGGGACAGGGGTTATACACCGGGGAGCTGTTTTTT. Residues: CASSLGQGLYTGELFF.

The V and J genes are TRBV7-2 and TRBJ2-2, with D perhaps TRBD1 or TRBD2 (5 bases each). Trimming left V 7 bases short and J 4 bases short, with 13 bases between. CDR3 length equals 14 residues. Germline V gene data show CDR1 as SGHTA and CDR2 as FQGNSA. CDR3 bases: TGTGCCAGCACCGAAGGGACCCGCACCGGGGAGCTGTTTTTT. The encoded protein is CASTEGTRTGELFF.

Only a few counts were recorded for this clonotype. V and J are TRBV15 and TRBJ2-7; 7 nucleotides agree with TRBD2. V dropped 0 bases and J dropped 6; count of bases not matched to a gene: 8. Germline V gene data show CDR1 as LNHNV and CDR2 as YYDKDF (reference sequence). The CDR3 runs to 15 residues. CDR3 loop: CATSREGGSVGEQYF. DNA for the CDR3: TGTGCCACCAGCAGAGAGGGAGGGAGTGTAGGCGAGCAGTACTTC.